This TCR beta chain was profiled in a study of metastatic and nonmetastatic thyroid tumors. Looking at the study overall: Malignant and benign thyroid patients had repertoires compared in peripheral blood and tumor or nodule tissue.

Study-wide findings and caveats: Significantly greater TCR beta diversity was reportedly found in malignant thyroid tumors than in benign nodules (in blood and tumor).

The junction had 9 bases not matched to a gene; V was cut back by 6 bases and J by 8 bases. Germline loops: CDR1 SGHNT, CDR2 YYREEE (reference sequence). CDR3 length equals 14 residues. Until they underwent thyroid surgery, no patient had received any treatment. In the original processing: The study's classifier, a distant-metastasis tool for papillary thyroid cancer, was built using CDR3 differences across clinicopathological groups. TCRdb re-called the PCR reads through MiXCR. These V and J calls originate from TCRdb's pipeline instead of the authors' own analysis. The table records around 38,000 clones, 25% to 30% of them present only once. This clone was seen at least ten times. Its antigen is unidentified.

The receptor comes from a female donor with papillary thyroid cancer or a benign thyroid nodule (not recorded which). Some clones in this sample may be carry-over from other donors' samples. The rearrangement uses TRBV5-4 and TRBJ2-1, with 9 bases identical to TRBD2. Sequenced material: blood. Written as DNA, the CDR3 is TGTGCCAGCAACTTAGCGGGAGAAACGTATGAGCAGTTCTTC. Translation: CASNLAGETYEQFF.